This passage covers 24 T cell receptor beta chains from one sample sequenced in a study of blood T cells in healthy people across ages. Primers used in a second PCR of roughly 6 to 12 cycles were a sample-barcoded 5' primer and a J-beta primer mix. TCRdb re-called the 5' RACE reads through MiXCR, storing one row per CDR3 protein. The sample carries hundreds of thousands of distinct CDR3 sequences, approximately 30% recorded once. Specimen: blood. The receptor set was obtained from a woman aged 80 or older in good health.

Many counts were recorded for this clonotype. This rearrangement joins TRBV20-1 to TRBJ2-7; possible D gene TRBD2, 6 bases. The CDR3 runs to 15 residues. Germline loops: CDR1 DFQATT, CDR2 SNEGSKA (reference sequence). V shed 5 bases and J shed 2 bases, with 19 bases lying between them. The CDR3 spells CSAGDLGGSPYEQYF. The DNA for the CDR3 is TGCAGTGCTGGGGACCTTGGGGGGTCCCCCTACGAGCAGTACTTC.

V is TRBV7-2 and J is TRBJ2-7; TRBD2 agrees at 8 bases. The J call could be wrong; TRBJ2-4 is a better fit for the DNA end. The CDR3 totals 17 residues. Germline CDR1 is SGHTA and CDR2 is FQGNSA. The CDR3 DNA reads TGTGCCAGCAGCTTAGGCGGGTACGGGGGGGCCGCGAACATTCAGTACTTC. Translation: CASSLGGYGGAANIQYF.

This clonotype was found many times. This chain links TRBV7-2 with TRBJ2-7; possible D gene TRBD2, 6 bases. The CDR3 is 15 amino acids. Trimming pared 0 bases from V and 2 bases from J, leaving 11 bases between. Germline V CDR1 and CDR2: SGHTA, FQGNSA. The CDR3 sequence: CASSLAAGGTYEQYF. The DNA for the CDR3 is TGTGCCAGCAGCTTAGCAGCGGGCGGAACCTACGAGCAGTACTTC.

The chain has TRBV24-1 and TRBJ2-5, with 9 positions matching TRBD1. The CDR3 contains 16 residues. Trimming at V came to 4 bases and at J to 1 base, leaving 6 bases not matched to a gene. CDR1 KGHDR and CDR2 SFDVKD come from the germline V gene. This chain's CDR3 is CATSDAGTGTQETQYF. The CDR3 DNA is TGTGCCACCAGTGACGCCGGGACAGGGACCCAAGAGACCCAGTACTTC.

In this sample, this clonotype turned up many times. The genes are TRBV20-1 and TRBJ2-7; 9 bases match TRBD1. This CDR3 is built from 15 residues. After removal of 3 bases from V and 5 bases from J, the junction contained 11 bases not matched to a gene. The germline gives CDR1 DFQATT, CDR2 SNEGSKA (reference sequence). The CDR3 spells CSASGAGTGLNEQYF. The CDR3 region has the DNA TGCAGTGCTAGCGGAGCAGGGACAGGGCTCAACGAGCAGTACTTC.

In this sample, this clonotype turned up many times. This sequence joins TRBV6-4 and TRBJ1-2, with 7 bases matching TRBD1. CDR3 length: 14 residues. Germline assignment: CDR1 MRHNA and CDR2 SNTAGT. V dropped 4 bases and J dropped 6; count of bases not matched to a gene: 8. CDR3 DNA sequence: TGTGCCAGCAGTGCCAAACAGGGGATAGATGGCTACACCTTC. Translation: CASSAKQGIDGYTF.

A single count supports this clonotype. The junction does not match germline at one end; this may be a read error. CDR3 region: CAGSFVSGLAKNIQYF. As DNA, the CDR3 is TGTGCCGGCAGCTTTGTTAGCGGTCTAGCCAAAAACATTCAGTACTTC. The chain has TRBV5-6 and TRBJ2-4; D is perhaps TRBD2 (6 bases). The CDR3 contains 16 residues. From germline, CDR1 is SGHDT and CDR2 YYEEEE.

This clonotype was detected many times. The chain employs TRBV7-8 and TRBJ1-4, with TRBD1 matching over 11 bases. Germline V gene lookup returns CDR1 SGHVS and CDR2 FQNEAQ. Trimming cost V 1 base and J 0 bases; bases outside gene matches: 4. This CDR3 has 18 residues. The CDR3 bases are TGTGCCAGCAGCTTAGTTGGGACAGGGGGATCAACTAATGAAAAACTGTTTTTT. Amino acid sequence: CASSLVGTGGSTNEKLFF.

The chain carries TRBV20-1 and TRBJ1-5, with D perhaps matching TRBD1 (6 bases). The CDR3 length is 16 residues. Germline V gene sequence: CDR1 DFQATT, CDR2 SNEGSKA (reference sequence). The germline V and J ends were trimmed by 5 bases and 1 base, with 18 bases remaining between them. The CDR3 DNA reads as TGCAGTGCTCAAGTTCCGAGGGGGGGGAGCAATCAGCCCCAGCATTTT. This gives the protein CSAQVPRGGSNQPQHF.

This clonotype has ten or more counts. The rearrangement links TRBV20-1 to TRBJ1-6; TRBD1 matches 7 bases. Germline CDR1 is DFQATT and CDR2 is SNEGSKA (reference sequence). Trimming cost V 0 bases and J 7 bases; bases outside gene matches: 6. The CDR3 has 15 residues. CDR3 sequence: CSARDQTGRNSPLHF. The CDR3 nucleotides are TGCAGTGCTAGAGATCAGACAGGGAGGAATTCACCCCTCCACTTT.

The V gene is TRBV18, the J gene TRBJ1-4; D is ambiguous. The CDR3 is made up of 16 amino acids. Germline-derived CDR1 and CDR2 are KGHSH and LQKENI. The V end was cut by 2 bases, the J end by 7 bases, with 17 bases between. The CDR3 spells CASSPSGRTQREKLFF. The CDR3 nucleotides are TGTGCCAGCTCACCATCGGGCAGGACGCAACGTGAAAAACTGTTTTTT.

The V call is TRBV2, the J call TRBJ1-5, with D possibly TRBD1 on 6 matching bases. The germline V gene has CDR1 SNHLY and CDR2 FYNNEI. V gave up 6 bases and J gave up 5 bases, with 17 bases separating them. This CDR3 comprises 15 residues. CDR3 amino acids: CASSLTGPGDQPQHF. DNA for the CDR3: TGTGCCAGCAGCCTCACAGGGCCAGGGGATCAGCCCCAGCATTTT.

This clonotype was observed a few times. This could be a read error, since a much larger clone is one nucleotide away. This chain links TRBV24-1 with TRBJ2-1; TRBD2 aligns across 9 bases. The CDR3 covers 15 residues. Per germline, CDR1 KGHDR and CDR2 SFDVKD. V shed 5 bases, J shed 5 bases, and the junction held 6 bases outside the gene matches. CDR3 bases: TGTGCCACCAGTGGGGCGGGGGGGCCGGACAATGAGCAGTTCTTC. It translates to CATSGAGGPDNEQFF.

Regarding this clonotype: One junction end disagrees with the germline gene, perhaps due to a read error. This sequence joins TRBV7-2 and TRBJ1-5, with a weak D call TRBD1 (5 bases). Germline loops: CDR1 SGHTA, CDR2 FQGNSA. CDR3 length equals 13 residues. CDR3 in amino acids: CASSFRVNPPQHF. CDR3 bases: TGTGCCAGCAGCTTCAGGGTCAATCCGCCCCAGCATTTT.

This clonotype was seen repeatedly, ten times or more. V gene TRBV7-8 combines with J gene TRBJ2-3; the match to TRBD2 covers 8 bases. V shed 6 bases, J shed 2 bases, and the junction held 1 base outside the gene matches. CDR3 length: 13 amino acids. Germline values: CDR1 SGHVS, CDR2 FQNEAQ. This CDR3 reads CASRRGVTDTQYF. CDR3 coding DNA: TGTGCCAGCAGGCGGGGGGTCACAGATACGCAGTATTTT.

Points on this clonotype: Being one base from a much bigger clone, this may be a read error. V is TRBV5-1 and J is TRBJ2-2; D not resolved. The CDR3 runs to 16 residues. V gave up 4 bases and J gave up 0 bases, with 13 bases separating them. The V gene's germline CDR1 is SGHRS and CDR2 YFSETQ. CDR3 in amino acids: CASSLVELSNTGELFF. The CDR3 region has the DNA TGCGCCAGCAGCCTTGTGGAGCTCTCGAACACCGGGGAGCTGTTTTTT.

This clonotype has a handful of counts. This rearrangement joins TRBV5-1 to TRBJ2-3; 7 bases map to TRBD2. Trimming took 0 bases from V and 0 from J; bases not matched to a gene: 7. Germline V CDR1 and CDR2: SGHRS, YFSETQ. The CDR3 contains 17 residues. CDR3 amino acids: CASSLAGRGVSTDTQYF. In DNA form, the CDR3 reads TGCGCCAGCAGCTTGGCCGGTCGGGGGGTGAGCACAGATACGCAGTATTTT.

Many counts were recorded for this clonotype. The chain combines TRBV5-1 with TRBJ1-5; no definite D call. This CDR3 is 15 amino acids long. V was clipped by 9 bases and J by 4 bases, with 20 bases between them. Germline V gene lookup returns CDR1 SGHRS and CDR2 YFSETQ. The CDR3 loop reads CAISPRSLLNQPQHF. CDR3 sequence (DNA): TGCGCCATCTCACCCCGGTCACTCCTAAATCAGCCCCAGCATTTT. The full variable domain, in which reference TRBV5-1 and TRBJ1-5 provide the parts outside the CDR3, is KAGVTQTPRYLIKTRGQQVTLSCSPISGHRSVSWYQQTPGQGLQFLFEYFSETQRNKGNFPGRFSGRQFSNSRSEMNVSTLELGDSALYLCAISPRSLLNQPQHFGDGTRLSIL.

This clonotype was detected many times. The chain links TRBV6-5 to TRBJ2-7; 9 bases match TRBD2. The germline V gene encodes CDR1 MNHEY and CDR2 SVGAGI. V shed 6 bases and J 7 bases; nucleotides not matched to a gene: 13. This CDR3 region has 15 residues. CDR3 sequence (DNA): TGTGCCAGCAGCAGGTCTAGCGGGGCGATGTGGGAGCAGTACTTC. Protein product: CASSRSSGAMWEQYF.

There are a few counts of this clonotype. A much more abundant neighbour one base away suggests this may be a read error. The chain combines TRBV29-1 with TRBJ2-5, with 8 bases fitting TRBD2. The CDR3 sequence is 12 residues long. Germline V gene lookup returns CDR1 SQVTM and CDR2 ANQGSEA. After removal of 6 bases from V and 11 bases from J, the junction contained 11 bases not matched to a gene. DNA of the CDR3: TGCAGCGTAGGTGGACTAGCCAATGAGCAGTACTTC. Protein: CSVGGLANEQYF.

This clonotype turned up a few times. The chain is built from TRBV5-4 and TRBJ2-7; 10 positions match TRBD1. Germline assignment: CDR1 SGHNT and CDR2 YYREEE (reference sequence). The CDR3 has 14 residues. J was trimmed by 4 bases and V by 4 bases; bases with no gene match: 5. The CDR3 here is CASSEGQGNYEQYF. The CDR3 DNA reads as TGTGCCAGCAGCGAGGGACAGGGGAATTACGAGCAGTACTTC. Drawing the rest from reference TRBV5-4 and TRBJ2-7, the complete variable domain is ETGVTQSPTHLIKTRGQQVTLRCSSQSGHNTVSWYQQALGQGPQFIFQYYREEENGRGNFPPRFSGLQFPNYSSELNVNALELDDSALYLCASSEGQGNYEQYFGPGTRLTVT.

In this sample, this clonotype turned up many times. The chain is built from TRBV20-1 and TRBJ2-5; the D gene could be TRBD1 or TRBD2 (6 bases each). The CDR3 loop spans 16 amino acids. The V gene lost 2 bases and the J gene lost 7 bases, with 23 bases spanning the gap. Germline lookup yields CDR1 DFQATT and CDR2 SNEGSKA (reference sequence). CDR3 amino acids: CSARPLRGHPAGTQYF. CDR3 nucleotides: TGCAGTGCTAGACCGCTGCGGGGACACCCTGCGGGGACCCAGTACTTC.

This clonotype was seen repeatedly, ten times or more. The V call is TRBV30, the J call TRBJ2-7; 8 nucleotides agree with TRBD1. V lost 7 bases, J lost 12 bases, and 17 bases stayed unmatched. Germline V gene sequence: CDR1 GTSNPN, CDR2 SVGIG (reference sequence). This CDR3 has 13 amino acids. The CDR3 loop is CALGEGQVAMRYF. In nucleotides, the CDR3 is TGTGCCTTGGGCGAGGGACAGGTAGCTATGCGGTACTTC.

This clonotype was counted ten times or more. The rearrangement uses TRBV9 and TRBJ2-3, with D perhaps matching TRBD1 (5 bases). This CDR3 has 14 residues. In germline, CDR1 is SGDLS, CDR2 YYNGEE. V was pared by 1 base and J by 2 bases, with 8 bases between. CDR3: CASSVHRNTDTQYF. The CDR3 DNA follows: TGTGCCAGCAGCGTACACAGGAACACAGATACGCAGTATTTT.